This T cell receptor (beta chain) was profiled in a study of CD8+CD57+ T cells in acquired aplastic anemia. Study-level findings and limits: Around 29 CD8+ CDR3 sequences were shared between patients and controls.

Investigators profiled TCR beta VDJ and CDR3 from genomic DNA template. TCRdb re-derived calls from the reads in MiXCR, one entry per CDR3 protein. The data show under 500,000 distinct CDR3 sequences, roughly 34% seen once. The ends were cut back, 6 bases at V and 6 bases at J, with 21 bases in the middle. The CDR3 loop spans 15 amino acids. This clonotype was detected ten times or more. What it binds is not known. Patients picked for sequencing had shown CD8+CD57+ cell expansion detected by flow cytometry. The study sampled blood from patients who had received no therapy. The TCR sequence derives from a human donor with aplastic anemia. The V gene is TRBV12-3 or TRBV12-4, the J gene TRBJ2-7; TRBD2 might be the D (6 bases). The specimen sequenced was sorted CD4+, CD8+, or CD8+CD57+ T cells (not recorded which) from PBMCs. CDR3 bases: TGTGCCAGCAGCCCGGGCACCTCGGGAGTAGGCGAGCAGTACTTC. This codes for CASSPGTSGVGEQYF.